The clone carrying this T cell receptor beta chain was detected only once. The target antigen is unknown. Assay used: immunoSEQ multiplex PCR; TCRdb lists only in-frame clones, some missing. The table includes 150,000 to 190,000 clones, just over 90% detected once. The V gene end was trimmed by 6 bases and the J gene end by 1 base; junction bases not matched to a gene: 1. The CDR3 has 15 residues. Germline V lookup: CDR1 MNHEY, CDR2 SVGAGI. The data were taken from a study of T cell responses to AZD1222 COVID-19 vaccine. Study-level findings and limits: Regions 160-218 and 743-854 held dominance among vaccine-associated CD4 TCRs, which spanned spike. Baseline testing showed seropositivity in only a handful of AZD1222 recipients. Donors were largely white British and mainly female; clonal diversity was possibly underestimated. Only after the peak T cell response were repertoires sampled.

V gene TRBV6-5 combines with J gene TRBJ2-3; TRBD2 matches 13 bases. The receptor was isolated from an adult in good health. The starting material was peripheral blood, obtained on day 0 of AZD1222 vaccination. The CDR3 region has the DNA TGTGCCAGCAGAGGACTAGCGGGAGGCACAGATACGCAGTATTTT. Protein product: CASRGLAGGTDTQYF.